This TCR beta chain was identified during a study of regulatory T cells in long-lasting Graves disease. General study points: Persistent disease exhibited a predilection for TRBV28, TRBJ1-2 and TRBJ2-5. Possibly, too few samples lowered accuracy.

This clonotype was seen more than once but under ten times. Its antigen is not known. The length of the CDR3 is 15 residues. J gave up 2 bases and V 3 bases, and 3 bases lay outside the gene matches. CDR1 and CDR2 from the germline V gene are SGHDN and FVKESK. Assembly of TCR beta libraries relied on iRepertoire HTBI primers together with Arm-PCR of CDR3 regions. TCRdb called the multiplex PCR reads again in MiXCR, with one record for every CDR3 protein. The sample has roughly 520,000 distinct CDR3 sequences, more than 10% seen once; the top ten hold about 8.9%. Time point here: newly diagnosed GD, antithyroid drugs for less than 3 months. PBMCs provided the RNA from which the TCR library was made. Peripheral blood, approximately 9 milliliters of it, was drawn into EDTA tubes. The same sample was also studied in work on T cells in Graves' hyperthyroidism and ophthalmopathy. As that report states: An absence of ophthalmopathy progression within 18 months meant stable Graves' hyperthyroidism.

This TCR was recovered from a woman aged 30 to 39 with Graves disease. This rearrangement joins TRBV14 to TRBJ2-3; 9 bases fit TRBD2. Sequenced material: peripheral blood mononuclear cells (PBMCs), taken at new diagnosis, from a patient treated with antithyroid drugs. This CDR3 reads CASSHLAGYTDTQYF. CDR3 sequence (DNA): TGTGCCAGCAGCCACCTAGCGGGATACACAGATACGCAGTATTTT.